This TCR beta chain was observed in a study of blood T cell repertoires in COVID-19. Trimming cost V 5 bases and J 4 bases; bases outside gene matches: 9. Germline CDR1 and CDR2: LGHDT and YNNKEL (reference sequence). The CDR3 loop spans 15 amino acids. TCRdb keeps only in-frame clones here, not all; method: immunoSEQ multiplex PCR. The top ten hold roughly 2.5% of the sample, which has 25,000 to 30,000 clones, roughly 90% seen once. The rearrangement links TRBV3-1 (or the pseudogene TRBV3-2) to TRBJ2-7, with 9 bases that match TRBD1. Sequences were obtained from peripheral blood. The sequence was obtained from a human donor in a cohort sampled during active COVID-19. CDR3 amino acids: CASSSRDRARYEQYF. In DNA form, the CDR3 reads TGTGCCAGCAGCTCCCGGGACAGGGCTAGGTACGAGCAGTACTTC.